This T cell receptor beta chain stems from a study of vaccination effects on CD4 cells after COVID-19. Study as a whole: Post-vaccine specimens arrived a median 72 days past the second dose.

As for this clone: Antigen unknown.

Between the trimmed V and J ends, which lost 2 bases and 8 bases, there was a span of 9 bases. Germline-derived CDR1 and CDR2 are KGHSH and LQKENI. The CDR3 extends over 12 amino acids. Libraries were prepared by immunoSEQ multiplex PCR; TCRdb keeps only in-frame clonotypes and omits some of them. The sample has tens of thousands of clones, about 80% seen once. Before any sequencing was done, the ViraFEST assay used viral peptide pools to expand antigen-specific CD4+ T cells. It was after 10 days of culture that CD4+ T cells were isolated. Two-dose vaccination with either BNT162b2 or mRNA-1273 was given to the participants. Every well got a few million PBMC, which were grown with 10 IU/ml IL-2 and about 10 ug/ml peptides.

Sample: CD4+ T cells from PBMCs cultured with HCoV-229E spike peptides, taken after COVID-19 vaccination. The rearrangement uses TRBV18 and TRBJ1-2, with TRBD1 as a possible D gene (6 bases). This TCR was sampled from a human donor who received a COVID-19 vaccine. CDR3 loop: CASSPGGEGYTF. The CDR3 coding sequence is TGTGCCAGCTCACCAGGGGGCGAGGGCTACACCTTC. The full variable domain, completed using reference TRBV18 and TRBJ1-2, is NAGVMQNPRHLVRRRGQEARLRCSPMKGHSHVYWYRQLPEEGLKFMVYLQKENIIDESGMPKERFSAEFPKEGPSILRIQQVVRGDSAAYFCASSPGGEGYTFGSGTRLTVV.